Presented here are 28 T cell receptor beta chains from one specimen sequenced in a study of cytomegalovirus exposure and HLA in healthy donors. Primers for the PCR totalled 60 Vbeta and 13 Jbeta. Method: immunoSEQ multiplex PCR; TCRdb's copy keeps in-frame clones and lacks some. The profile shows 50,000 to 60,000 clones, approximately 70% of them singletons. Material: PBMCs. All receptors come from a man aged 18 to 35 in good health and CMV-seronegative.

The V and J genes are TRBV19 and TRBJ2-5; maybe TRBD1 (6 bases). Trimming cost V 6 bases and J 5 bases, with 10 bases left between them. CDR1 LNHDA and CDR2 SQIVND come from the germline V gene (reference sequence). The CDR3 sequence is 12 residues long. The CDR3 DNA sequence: TGTGCCAGTAGCTCCGACAGGGAGACCCAGTACTTC. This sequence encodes CASSSDRETQYF.

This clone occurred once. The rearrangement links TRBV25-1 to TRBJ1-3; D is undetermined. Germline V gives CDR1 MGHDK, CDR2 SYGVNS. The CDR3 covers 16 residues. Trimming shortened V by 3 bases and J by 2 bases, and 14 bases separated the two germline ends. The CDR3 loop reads CASSDEGGAAGNTIYF. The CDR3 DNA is TGTGCCAGCAGTGATGAGGGCGGAGCCGCTGGAAACACCATATATTTT. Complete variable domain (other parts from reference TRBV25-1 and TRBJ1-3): EADIYQTPRYLVIGTGKKITLECSQTMGHDKMYWYQQDPGMELHLIHYSYGVNSTEKGDLSSESTVSRIRTEHFPLTLESARPSHTSQYLCASSDEGGAAGNTIYFGEGSWLTVV.

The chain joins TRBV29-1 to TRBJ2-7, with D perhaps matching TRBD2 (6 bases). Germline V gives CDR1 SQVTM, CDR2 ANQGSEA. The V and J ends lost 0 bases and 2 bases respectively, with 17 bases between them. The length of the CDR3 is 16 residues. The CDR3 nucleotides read TGCAGCGTTGAAGACCAATCTGAGGGAGGCGCCTACGAGCAGTACTTC. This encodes CSVEDQSEGGAYEQYF.

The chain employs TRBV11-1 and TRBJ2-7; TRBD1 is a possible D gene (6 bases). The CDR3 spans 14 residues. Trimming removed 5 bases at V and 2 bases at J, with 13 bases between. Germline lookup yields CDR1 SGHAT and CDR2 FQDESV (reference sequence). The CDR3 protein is CASSDRTIAYEQYF. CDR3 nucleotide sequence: TGTGCCAGCAGCGACAGGACAATCGCCTACGAGCAGTACTTC.

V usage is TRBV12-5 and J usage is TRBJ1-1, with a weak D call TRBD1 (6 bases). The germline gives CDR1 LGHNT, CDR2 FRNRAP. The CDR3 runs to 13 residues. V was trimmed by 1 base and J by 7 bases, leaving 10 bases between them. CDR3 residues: CASGLELDSEAFF. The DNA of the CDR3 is TGTGCTAGTGGTTTGGAACTGGACAGTGAAGCTTTCTTT.

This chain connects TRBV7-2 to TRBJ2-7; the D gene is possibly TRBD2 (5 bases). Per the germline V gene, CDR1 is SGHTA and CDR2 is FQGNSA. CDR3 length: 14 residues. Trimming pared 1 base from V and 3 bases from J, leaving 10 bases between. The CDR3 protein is CASSLDASSYEQYF. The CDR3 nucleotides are TGTGCCAGCAGCTTAGACGCTAGCAGCTACGAGCAGTACTTC.

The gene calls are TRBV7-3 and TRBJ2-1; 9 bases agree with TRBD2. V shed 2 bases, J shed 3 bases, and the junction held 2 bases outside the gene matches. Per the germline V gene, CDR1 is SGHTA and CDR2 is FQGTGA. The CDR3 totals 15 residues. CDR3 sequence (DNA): TGTGCCAGCAGCTTATCTAGCGGGATCTACAATGAGCAGTTCTTC. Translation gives CASSLSSGIYNEQFF.

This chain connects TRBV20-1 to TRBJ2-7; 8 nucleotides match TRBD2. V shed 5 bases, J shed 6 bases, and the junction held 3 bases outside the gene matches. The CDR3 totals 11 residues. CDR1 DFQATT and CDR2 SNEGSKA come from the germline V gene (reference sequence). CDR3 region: CSAAGRVEQYF. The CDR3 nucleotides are TGCAGTGCTGCCGGGAGGGTCGAGCAGTACTTC.

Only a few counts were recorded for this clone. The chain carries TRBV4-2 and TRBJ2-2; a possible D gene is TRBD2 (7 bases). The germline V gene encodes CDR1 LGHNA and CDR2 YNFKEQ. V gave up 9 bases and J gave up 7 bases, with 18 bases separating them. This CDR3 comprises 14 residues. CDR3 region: CASLGGGAGGELFF. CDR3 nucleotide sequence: TGTGCCAGTCTGGGGGGGGGCGCCGGCGGGGAGCTGTTTTTT.

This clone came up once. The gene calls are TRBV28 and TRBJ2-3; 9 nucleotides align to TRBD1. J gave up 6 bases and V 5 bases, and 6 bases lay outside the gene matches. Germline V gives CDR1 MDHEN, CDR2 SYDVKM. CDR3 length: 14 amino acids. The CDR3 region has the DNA TGTGCCAGCAGTCACGACAGGGGGGTGGATACGCAGTATTTT. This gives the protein CASSHDRGVDTQYF.

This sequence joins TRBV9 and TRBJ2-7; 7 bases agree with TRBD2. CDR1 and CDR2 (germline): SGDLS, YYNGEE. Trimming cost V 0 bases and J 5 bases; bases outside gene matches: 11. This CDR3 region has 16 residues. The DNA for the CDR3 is TGTGCCAGCAGCGTAGATCCCGGACTAGTAAGAGACGAGCAGTACTTC. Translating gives CASSVDPGLVRDEQYF.

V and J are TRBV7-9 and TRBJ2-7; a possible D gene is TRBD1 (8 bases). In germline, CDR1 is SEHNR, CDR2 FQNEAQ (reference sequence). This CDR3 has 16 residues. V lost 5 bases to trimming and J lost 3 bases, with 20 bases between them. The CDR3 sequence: CASSTTGEGSNYEQYF. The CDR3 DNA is TGTGCCAGCAGCACGACAGGGGAGGGGTCCAACTACGAGCAGTACTTC.

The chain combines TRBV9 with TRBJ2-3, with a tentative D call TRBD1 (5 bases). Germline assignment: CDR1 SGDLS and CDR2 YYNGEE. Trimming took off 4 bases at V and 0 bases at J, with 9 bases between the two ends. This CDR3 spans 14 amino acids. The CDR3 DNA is TGTGCCAGCAGCCCACAGGTTAGCACAGATACGCAGTATTTT. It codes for CASSPQVSTDTQYF.

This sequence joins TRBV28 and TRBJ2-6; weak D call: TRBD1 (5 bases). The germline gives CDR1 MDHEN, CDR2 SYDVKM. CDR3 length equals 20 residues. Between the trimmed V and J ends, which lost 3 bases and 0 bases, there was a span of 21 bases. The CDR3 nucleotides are TGTGCCAGCAGTTTTGGGGCCCGGTCGGTAATCCGCTCTGGGGCCAACGTCCTGACTTTC. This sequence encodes CASSFGARSVIRSGANVLTF.

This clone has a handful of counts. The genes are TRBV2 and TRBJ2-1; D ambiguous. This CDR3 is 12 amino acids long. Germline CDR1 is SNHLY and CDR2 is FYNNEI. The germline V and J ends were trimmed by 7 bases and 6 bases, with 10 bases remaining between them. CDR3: CASIGYSNEQFF. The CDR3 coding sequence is TGTGCCAGCATCGGGTACTCCAATGAGCAGTTCTTC.

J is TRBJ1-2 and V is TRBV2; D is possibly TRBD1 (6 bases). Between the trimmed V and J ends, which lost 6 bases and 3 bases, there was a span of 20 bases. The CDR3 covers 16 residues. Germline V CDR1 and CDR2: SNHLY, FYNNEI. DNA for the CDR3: TGTGCCAGCAGGGCGGATTCAGGGGTCGGCGACTATGGCTACACCTTC. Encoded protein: CASRADSGVGDYGYTF.

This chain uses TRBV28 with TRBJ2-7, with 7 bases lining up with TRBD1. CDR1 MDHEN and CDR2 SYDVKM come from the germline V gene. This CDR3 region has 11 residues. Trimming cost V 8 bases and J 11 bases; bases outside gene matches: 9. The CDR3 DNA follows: TGTGCCAGCCTCCACGGGGACAGAGAGTACTTC. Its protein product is CASLHGDREYF.

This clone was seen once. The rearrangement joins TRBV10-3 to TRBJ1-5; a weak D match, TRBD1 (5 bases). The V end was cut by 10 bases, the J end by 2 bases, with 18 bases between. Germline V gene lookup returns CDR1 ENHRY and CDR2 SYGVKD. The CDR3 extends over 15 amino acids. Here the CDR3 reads CATGGTDSGNQPQHF. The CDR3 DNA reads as TGTGCCACGGGGGGGACTGACTCTGGCAATCAGCCCCAGCATTTT.

The DNA for the CDR3 is TGTGCCAGCAGCCCCCGCGGGATCTCCACAGATACGCAGTATTTT. This codes for CASSPRGISTDTQYF. The chain links TRBV7-2 to TRBJ2-3, with D perhaps matching TRBD2 (6 bases). The CDR3 totals 15 residues. CDR1 is SGHTA, CDR2 FQGNSA, per germline. V was cut by 5 bases and J by 2 bases, with 14 bases left in between.

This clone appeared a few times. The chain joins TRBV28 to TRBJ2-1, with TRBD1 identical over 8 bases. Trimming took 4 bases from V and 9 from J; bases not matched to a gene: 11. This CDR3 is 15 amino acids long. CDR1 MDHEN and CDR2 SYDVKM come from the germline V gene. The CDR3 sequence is CASSSQGAESVEQFF. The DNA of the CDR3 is TGTGCCAGCAGTTCGCAGGGGGCAGAGAGTGTTGAGCAGTTCTTC.

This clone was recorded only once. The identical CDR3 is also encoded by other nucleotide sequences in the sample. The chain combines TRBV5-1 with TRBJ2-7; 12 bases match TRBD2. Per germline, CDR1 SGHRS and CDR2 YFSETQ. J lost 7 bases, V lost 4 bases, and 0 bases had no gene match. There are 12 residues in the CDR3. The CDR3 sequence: CASSLAGGEQYF. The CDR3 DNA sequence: TGCGCCAGCAGCCTAGCGGGAGGGGAGCAGTACTTC.

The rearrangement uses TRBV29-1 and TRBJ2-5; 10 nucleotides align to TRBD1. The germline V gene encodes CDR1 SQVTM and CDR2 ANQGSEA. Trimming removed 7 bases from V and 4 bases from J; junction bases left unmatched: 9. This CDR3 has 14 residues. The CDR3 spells CSGAGTGVTETQYF. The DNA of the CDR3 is TGCAGCGGGGCCGGGACAGGGGTAACAGAGACCCAGTACTTC. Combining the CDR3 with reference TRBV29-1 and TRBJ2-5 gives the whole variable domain SAVISQKPSRDICQRGTSLTIQCQVDSQVTMMFWYRQQPGQSLTLIATANQGSEATYESGFVIDKFPISRPNLTFSTLTVSNMSPEDSSIYLCSGAGTGVTETQYFGPGTRLLVL.

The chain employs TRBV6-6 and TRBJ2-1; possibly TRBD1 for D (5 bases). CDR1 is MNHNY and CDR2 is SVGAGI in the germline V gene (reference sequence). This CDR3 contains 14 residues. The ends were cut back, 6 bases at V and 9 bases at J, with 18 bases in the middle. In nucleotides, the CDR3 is TGTGCCAGCAGCATAAAGGCTGGACATGTTGAGCAGTTCTTC. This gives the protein CASSIKAGHVEQFF.

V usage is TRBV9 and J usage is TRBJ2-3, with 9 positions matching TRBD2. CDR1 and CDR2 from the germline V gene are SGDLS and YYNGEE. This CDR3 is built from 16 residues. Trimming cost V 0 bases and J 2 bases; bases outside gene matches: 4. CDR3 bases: TGTGCCAGCAGCGTAGAAGCTAGCGGGAACACAGATACGCAGTATTTT. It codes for CASSVEASGNTDTQYF.

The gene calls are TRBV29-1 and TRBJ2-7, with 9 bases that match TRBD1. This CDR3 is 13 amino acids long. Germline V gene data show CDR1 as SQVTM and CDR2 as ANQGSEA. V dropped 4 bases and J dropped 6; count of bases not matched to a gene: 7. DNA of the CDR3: TGCAGCGTTGTAGCACAGGGGGCGGGCGAGCAGTACTTC. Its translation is CSVVAQGAGEQYF.

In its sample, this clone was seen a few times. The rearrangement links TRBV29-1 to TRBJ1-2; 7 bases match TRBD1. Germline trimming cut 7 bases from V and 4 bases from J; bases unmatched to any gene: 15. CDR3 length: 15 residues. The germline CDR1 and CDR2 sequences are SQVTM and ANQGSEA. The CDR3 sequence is CSAEGAGGNSYGYTF. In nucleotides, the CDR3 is TGCAGCGCCGAAGGGGCAGGGGGAAACTCCTATGGCTACACCTTC.

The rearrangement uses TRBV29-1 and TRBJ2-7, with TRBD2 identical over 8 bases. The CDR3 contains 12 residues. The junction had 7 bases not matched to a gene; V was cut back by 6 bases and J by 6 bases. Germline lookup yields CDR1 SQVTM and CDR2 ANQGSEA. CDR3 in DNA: TGCAGCGTCCCGGGAGGGCTCAGCGAGCAGTACTTC. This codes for CSVPGGLSEQYF.

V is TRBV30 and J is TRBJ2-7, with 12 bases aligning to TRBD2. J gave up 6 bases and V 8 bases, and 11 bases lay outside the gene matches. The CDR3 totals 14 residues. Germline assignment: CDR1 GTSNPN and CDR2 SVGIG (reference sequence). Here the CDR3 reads CATRTSGNLGEQYF. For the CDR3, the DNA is TGTGCCACCCGGACTAGCGGGAACTTAGGCGAGCAGTACTTC.